A single sample gave rise to the 19 T cell receptor beta chains below, sequenced in a study of cytomegalovirus exposure and HLA in healthy donors (dated by TCRdb to 2017 to 2019). The library was generated by the immunoSEQ multiplex PCR assay. A mixture of 60 forward primers for TCR Vbeta segments and 13 reverse primers for TCR Jbeta segments was used in the multiplex PCR. Drawn from immuneACCESS, this table holds only the in-frame rearrangements with V and J called that TCRdb kept. Clones are partly lost; checked studies trace under half to an unresolved V gene and leave the rest unexplained. The sample's clone listing holds roughly 190,000 clones. The leading ten clones occupy around 0.79% of the sample. Sequenced material: PBMCs. Receptors originate from a woman under 30 in good health and CMV-seropositive.

The V call is TRBV6-6, the J call TRBJ2-5; 9 nucleotides agree with TRBD1. CDR1 and CDR2 from the germline V gene are MNHNY and SVGAGI (reference sequence). Trimming at V came to 8 bases and at J to 2 bases, leaving 6 bases not matched to a gene. This CDR3 region has 14 residues. As DNA, the CDR3 is TGTGCCAGCTCTAAGGGACAGGGACAAGAGACCCAGTACTTC. It codes for CASSKGQGQETQYF.

The rearrangement uses TRBV6-1 and TRBJ1-2; D is perhaps TRBD1 (6 bases). V was cut by 5 bases and J by 8 bases, with 9 bases left in between. The CDR3 spans 11 residues. Germline CDR1 and CDR2: MNHNS and SASEGT. The CDR3 DNA reads TGTGCCAGCAGTCAGGGGTCCGGCTACACCTTC. Translating gives CASSQGSGYTF.

V is TRBV19 and J is TRBJ2-7; the match to TRBD2 covers 7 bases. J was trimmed by 6 bases and V by 6 bases; bases with no gene match: 20. The CDR3 is made up of 17 amino acids. Germline V lookup: CDR1 LNHDA, CDR2 SQIVND (reference sequence). The CDR3 DNA is TGTGCCAGTAGCATGTGGGGCCGCGGGAGTGAACGGCGCGAGCAGTACTTC. This gives the protein CASSMWGRGSERREQYF.

This chain connects TRBV5-1 to TRBJ1-2, with no clear D. V dropped 4 bases and J dropped 2 bases, with 15 bases sitting between them. The CDR3 is 15 amino acids. Germline V CDR1 and CDR2: SGHRS, YFSETQ. This CDR3 is CASSPGSVENYGYTF. Written as DNA, the CDR3 is TGCGCCAGCAGCCCCGGGAGTGTAGAGAACTATGGCTACACCTTC.

CDR3: CASSENRGLNEQYF. In nucleotides, the CDR3 is TGTGCCAGCAGCGAAAACAGGGGGCTCAACGAGCAGTACTTC. V gene TRBV11-2 combines with J gene TRBJ2-5; 9 bases agree with TRBD1. The DNA matches TRBJ2-7 better at its end, which makes the J call doubtful. The CDR3 loop spans 14 amino acids. Looked up from germline, CDR1 is SGHAT and CDR2 is FQNNGV.

V and J are TRBV28 and TRBJ1-5, with TRBD1 as a possible D gene (5 bases). The CDR3 runs 15 residues. Trimming cost V 2 bases and J 9 bases, with 17 bases left between them. Germline V gene data show CDR1 as MDHEN and CDR2 as SYDVKM. CDR3 bases: TGTGCCAGCAGTTTAGGGCGGATGCGGGGCGGGCCCCAGCATTTT. Its protein product is CASSLGRMRGGPQHF.

The chain employs TRBV15 and TRBJ2-7; 7 positions match TRBD1. Trimming at V came to 0 bases and at J to 2 bases, leaving 7 bases not matched to a gene. The CDR3 spans 16 residues. Germline CDR1 and CDR2: LNHNV and YYDKDF (reference sequence). The CDR3 DNA sequence: TGTGCCACCAGCAGAGATCTCGGGACAGAACCCTACGAGCAGTACTTC. Its protein product is CATSRDLGTEPYEQYF.

The chain is built from TRBV19 and TRBJ2-3; 10 nucleotides match TRBD1. The V segment lost 7 bases and the J segment 0 bases; nucleotides outside the gene matches: 4. The CDR3 is 15 amino acids. CDR1 is LNHDA and CDR2 is SQIVND in the germline V gene (reference sequence). The CDR3 DNA follows: TGTGCCAGTACGCGGACAGGGGGAAGCACAGATACGCAGTATTTT. Translated, it gives CASTRTGGSTDTQYF.

V and J are TRBV7-6 and TRBJ1-2; possibly TRBD1 for D (6 bases). The CDR3 length is 13 residues. Looked up from germline, CDR1 is SGHVS and CDR2 is FNYEAQ. V was clipped by 3 bases and J by 4 bases, with 9 bases between them. The chain's CDR3 is CASSFPDSYGYTF. The CDR3 DNA reads as TGTGCCAGCAGCTTTCCGGACAGCTATGGCTACACCTTC.

In nucleotides, the CDR3 is TGTGCCAGCAGCCCGGGACTTATCTACGAGCAGTACTTC. Translation: CASSPGLIYEQYF. V and J are TRBV7-6 and TRBJ2-7, with D tentatively TRBD2 (6 bases). CDR3 length: 13 residues. CDR1 and CDR2 (germline): SGHVS, FNYEAQ. With 5 bases removed from V and 3 bases from J, the gap between germline ends came to 11 bases. The entire variable domain, with the rest obtained from reference TRBV7-6 and TRBJ2-7, is as follows: GAGVSQSPRYKVTKRGQDVALRCDPISGHVSLYWYRQALGQGPEFLTYFNYEAQQDKSGLPNDRFSAERPEGSISTLTIQRTEQRDSAMYRCASSPGLIYEQYFGPGTRLTVT.

The chain links TRBV6-6 to TRBJ2-3; 7 bases match TRBD1. After removal of 6 bases from V and 0 bases from J, the junction contained 9 bases not matched to a gene. CDR1 is MNHNY, CDR2 SVGAGI, per germline (reference sequence). The CDR3 loop spans 16 amino acids. The CDR3 nucleotides are TGTGCCAGCAGCATAAGGGGGCAGGGGAGCACAGATACGCAGTATTTT. Translating gives CASSIRGQGSTDTQYF.

The CDR3 DNA is TGTGCCAGTAGTCCGGTTGGAAACACCATATATTTT. Amino acid sequence: CASSPVGNTIYF. The chain combines TRBV19 with TRBJ1-3; D unresolved. V shed 5 bases and J shed 3 bases, with 5 bases lying between them. CDR1 LNHDA and CDR2 SQIVND come from the germline V gene (reference sequence). The CDR3 has 12 residues.

The V gene is TRBV5-4, the J gene TRBJ1-2; D gene unclear. The V and J ends lost 4 bases and 6 bases respectively, with 19 bases between them. This CDR3 has 15 residues. Germline V gene lookup returns CDR1 SGHNT and CDR2 YYREEE (reference sequence). CDR3 DNA sequence: TGTGCCAGCAGCCCGGTGGGAGGACTAAGGGATGGCTACACCTTC. Protein: CASSPVGGLRDGYTF.

This chain connects TRBV15 to TRBJ1-1, with a weak D call TRBD1 (5 bases). Germline lookup yields CDR1 LNHNV and CDR2 YYDKDF (reference sequence). The CDR3 runs 20 residues. Trimming shortened V by 0 bases and J by 4 bases, and 27 bases separated the two germline ends. CDR3 DNA: TGTGCCACCAGCAGAGATAGTCGGGGGTGGGACCCCACTCTAGGCACTGAAGCTTTCTTT. Translated, it gives CATSRDSRGWDPTLGTEAFF. Based on the CDR3 plus reference TRBV15 and TRBJ1-1, the full variable domain is DAMVIQNPRYQVTQFGKPVTLSCSQTLNHNVMYWYQQKSSQAPKLLFHYYDKDFNNEADTPDNFQSRRPNTSFCFLDIRSPGLGDTAMYLCATSRDSRGWDPTLGTEAFFGQGTRLTVV.

The CDR3 DNA sequence: TGTGCCTGGAGGGCTAGCGGGTCCCAAGAGACCCAGTACTTC. Its protein product is CAWRASGSQETQYF. The chain uses TRBV30 and TRBJ2-5; TRBD2 matches 8 bases. The trim removed 3 bases at V and 1 base at J, leaving 4 bases unmatched. This CDR3 has 14 amino acids. The V gene's germline CDR1 is GTSNPN and CDR2 SVGIG (reference sequence).

The chain links TRBV30 to TRBJ1-4; D call uncertain. Germline V gene lookup returns CDR1 GTSNPN and CDR2 SVGIG (reference sequence). The CDR3 is made up of 16 amino acids. The V and J ends lost 2 bases and 0 bases respectively, with 13 bases between them. CDR3 nucleotide sequence: TGTGCCTGGAGTAATACAGAAAAAGCAACTAATGAAAAACTGTTTTTT. Protein: CAWSNTEKATNEKLFF.

CDR3 in DNA: TGCGCCAGCAGCCAAGATGGGGGGGCAGGGAGGGAAAAACTGTTTTTT. It codes for CASSQDGGAGREKLFF. This rearrangement joins TRBV4-1 to TRBJ1-4; weak D call: TRBD1 (6 bases). V gave up 0 bases and J gave up 8 bases, with 16 bases separating them. From germline, CDR1 is MGHRA and CDR2 YSYEKL. This CDR3 is built from 16 residues.

J is TRBJ1-5 and V is TRBV2; TRBD1 aligns across 10 bases. The trim removed 4 bases at V and 7 bases at J, leaving 7 bases unmatched. The germline V gene encodes CDR1 SNHLY and CDR2 FYNNEI. CDR3 length: 15 residues. CDR3: CASSVGTGAKQPQHF. The CDR3 nucleotides are TGTGCCAGCAGTGTTGGGACAGGGGCAAAACAGCCCCAGCATTTT.

This chain connects TRBV27 to TRBJ1-1; D remains unclear. The V gene's germline CDR1 is MNHEY and CDR2 SMNVEV (reference sequence). This CDR3 has 13 amino acids. V lost 2 bases to trimming and J lost 2 bases, with 6 bases between them. CDR3 nucleotides: TGTGCCAGCAGTTTAGGAGCCAACACTGAAGCTTTCTTT. Its protein is CASSLGANTEAFF.